This T cell receptor beta chain was retrieved from a study of T cell clonotyping in hematopoietic cell transplantation. Study findings and constraints: Broader posttransplant TCR repertoire diversity was predicted by graft donor and pretransplant recipient Inverse Simpson Index values. After transplant, recipient diversity fell while pathologically expanded clonotypes grew through day 180.

Clones were sequenced by immunoSEQ multiplex PCR, and TCRdb holds only the in-frame ones, with some missing. The repertoire holds several thousand clones, with over 60% as singletons. Samples: about 28 days before transplant, then days 30, 100 and 180 after. As for this clone: The target antigen is unknown.

With 1 base clipped from V and 6 bases from J, the junction kept 8 bases outside the gene matches. The CDR3 consists of 16 residues. Germline assignment: CDR1 SGDLS and CDR2 YYNGEE. Source: PBMCs, taken 180 days after allogeneic stem cell transplant. This TCR was sampled from a male patient aged 40-50 years who had an allogeneic stem cell transplant from a related donor, so the T cells may come from the graft donor. Some clones in this sample may be carry-over from other donors' samples. This chain uses TRBV9 with TRBJ2-2; 8 bases fit TRBD1. CDR3 protein: CASSVFLAGGAGELFF. For the CDR3, the DNA is TGTGCCAGCAGCGTATTCCTGGCAGGGGGCGCCGGGGAGCTGTTTTTT. Full variable domain (remainder filled in from reference TRBV9 and TRBJ2-2): DSGVTQTPKHLITATGQRVTLRCSPRSGDLSVYWYQQSLDQGLQFLIQYYNGEERAKGNILERFSAQQFPDLHSELNLSSLELGDSALYFCASSVFLAGGAGELFFGEGSRLTVL.